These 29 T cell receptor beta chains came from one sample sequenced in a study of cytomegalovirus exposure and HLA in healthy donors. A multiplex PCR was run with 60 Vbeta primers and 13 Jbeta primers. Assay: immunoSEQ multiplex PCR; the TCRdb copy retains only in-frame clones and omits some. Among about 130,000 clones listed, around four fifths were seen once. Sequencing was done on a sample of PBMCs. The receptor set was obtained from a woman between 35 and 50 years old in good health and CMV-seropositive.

The CDR3 DNA is TGCGCCAGCAAACAGGGGATCGGGAACGAGCAGTACTTC. Amino acids: CASKQGIGNEQYF. This sequence joins TRBV10-2 and TRBJ2-7, with TRBD1 matching over 7 bases. V trimming: 7 bases; J trimming: 5 bases; junction bases outside the gene matches: 8. From germline, CDR1 is WSHSY and CDR2 SAAADI. CDR3 length: 13 amino acids.

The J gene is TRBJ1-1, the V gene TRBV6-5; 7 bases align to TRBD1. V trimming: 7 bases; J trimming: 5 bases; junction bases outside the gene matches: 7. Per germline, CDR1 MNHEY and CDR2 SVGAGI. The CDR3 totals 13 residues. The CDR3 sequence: CASINRGGTEAFF. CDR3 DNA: TGTGCCAGCATCAACAGGGGAGGTACTGAAGCTTTCTTT.

The CDR3, as DNA: TGCAGCGTTGAAGCAGGAGGGAACAGGGGAGCCTACGAGCAGTACTTC. Its protein product is CSVEAGGNRGAYEQYF. The gene calls are TRBV29-1 and TRBJ2-5; possible D gene TRBD1, 7 bases. The DNA end is a closer match to TRBJ2-7, so the J assignment may be wrong. Germline V lookup: CDR1 SQVTM, CDR2 ANQGSEA. The CDR3 contains 16 residues.

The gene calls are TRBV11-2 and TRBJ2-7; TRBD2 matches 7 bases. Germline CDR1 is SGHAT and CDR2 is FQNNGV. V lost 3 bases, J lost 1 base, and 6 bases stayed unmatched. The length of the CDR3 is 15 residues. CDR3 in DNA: TGTGCCAGCAGCTTTCAAGTTAGCGGGTCCTACGAGCAGTACTTC. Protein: CASSFQVSGSYEQYF.

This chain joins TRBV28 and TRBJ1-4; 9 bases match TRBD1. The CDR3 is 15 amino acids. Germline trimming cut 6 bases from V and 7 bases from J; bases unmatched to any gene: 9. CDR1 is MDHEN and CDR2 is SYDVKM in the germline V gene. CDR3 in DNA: TGTGCCAGCAGCATAGGGGACAGGGAAGGTGAAAAACTGTTTTTT. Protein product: CASSIGDREGEKLFF. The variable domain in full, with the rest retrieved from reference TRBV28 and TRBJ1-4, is DVKVTQSSRYLVKRTGEKVFLECVQDMDHENMFWYRQDPGLGLRLIYFSYDVKMKEKGDIPEGYSVSREKKERFSLILESASTNQTSMYLCASSIGDREGEKLFFGSGTQLSVL.

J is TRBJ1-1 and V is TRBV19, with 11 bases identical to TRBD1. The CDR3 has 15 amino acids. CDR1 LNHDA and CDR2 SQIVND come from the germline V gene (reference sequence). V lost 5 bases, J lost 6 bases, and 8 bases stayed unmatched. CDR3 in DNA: TGTGCCAGTAGTCCAGGGACAGGGGGGACGGCTGAAGCTTTCTTT. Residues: CASSPGTGGTAEAFF.

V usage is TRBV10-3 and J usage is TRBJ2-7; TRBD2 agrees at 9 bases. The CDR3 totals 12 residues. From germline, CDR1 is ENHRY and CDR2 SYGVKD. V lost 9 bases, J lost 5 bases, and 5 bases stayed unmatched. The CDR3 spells CAMGSGGNEQYF. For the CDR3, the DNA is TGTGCCATGGGTAGCGGGGGCAACGAGCAGTACTTC.

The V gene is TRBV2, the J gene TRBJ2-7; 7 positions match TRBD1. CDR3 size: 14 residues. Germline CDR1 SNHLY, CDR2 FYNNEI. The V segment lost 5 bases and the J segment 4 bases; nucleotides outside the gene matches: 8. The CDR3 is CASSLRTGQYEQYF. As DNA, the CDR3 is TGTGCCAGCAGTCTACGGACAGGTCAATACGAGCAGTACTTC.

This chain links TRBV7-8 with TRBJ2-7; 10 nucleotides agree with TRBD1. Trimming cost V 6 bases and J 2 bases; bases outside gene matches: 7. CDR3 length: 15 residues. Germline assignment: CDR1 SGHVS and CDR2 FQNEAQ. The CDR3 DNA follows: TGTGCCAGCAGTCGGGACAGGGGAAGTACCTACGAGCAGTACTTC. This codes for CASSRDRGSTYEQYF. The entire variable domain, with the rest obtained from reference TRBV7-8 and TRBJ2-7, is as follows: GAGVSQSPRYKVAKRGQDVALRCDPISGHVSLFWYQQALGQGPEFLTYFQNEAQLDKSGLPSDRFFAERPEGSVSTLKIQRTQQEDSAVYLCASSRDRGSTYEQYFGPGTRLTVT.

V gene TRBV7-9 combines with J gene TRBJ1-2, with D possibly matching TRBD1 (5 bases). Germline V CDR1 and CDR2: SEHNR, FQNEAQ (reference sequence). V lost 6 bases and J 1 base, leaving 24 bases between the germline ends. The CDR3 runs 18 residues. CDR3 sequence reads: CASSLKTLGQGNNYGYTF. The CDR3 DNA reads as TGTGCCAGCAGTTTAAAGACCCTGGGGCAGGGAAATAACTATGGCTACACCTTC.

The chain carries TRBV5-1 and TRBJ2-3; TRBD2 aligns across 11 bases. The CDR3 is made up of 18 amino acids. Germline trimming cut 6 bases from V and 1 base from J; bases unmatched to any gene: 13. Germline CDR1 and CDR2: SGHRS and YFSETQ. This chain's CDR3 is CASTSLAGGRPGTDTQYF. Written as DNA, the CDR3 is TGCGCCAGCACGTCTCTAGCGGGGGGACGACCCGGCACAGATACGCAGTATTTT.

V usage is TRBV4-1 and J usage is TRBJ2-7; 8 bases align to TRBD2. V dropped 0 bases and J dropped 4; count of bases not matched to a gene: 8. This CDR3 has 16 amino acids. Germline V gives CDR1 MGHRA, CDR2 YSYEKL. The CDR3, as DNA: TGCGCCAGCAGCCAAGATAAAGGACTAGCCGGGTACGAGCAGTACTTC. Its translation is CASSQDKGLAGYEQYF.

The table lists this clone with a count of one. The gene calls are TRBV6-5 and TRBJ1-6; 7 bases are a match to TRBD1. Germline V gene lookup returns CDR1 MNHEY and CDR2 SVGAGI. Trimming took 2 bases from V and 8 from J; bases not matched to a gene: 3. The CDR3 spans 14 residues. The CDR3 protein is CASSYARGDSPLHF. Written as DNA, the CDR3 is TGTGCCAGCAGTTACGCCAGGGGGGATTCACCCCTCCACTTT.

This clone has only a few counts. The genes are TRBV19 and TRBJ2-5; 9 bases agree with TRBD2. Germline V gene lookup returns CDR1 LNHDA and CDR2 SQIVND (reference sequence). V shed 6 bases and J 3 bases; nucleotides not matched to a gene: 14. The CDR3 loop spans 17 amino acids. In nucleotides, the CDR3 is TGTGCCAGTAGGGCTAGTTTGCGGGAGGGCGTTAAAGAGACCCAGTACTTC. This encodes CASRASLREGVKETQYF.

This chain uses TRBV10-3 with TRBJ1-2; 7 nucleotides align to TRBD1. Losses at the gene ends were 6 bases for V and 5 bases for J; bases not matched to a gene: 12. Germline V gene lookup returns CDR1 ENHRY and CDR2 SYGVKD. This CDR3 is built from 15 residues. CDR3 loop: CAISSIGQGVYGYTF. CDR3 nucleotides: TGTGCCATCAGCAGCATAGGGCAGGGGGTTTATGGCTACACCTTC.

CDR3 sequence (DNA): TGCAGTGCTAGTGCAGGGCCGATATTCACCTTC. It is translated as CSASAGPIFTF. This chain connects TRBV20-1 to TRBJ1-2; the D gene is possibly TRBD1 (5 bases). Trimming pared 3 bases from V and 13 bases from J, leaving 15 bases between. Germline-derived CDR1 and CDR2 are DFQATT and SNEGSKA (reference sequence). The CDR3 length is 11 residues.

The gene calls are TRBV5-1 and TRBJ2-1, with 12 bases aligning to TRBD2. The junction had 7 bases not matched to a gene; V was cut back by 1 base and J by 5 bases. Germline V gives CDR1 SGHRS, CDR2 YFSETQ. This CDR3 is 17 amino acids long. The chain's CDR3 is CASSLTSGGIYNNEQFF. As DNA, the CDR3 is TGCGCCAGCAGCTTGACTAGCGGGGGGATTTATAACAATGAGCAGTTCTTC.

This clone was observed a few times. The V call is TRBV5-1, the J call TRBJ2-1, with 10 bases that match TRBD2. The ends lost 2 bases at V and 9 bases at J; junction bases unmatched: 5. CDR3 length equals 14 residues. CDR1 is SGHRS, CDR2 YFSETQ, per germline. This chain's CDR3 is CASSFGLAGVEQFF. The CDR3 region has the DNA TGCGCCAGCAGCTTTGGGCTAGCGGGAGTTGAGCAGTTCTTC.

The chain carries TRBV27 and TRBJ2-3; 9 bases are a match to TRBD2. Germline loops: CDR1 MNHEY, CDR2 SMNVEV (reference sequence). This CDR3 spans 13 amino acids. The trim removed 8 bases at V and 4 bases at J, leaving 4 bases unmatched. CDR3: CASLRGRADTQYF. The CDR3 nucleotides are TGTGCCAGCCTACGCGGGAGGGCAGATACGCAGTATTTT.

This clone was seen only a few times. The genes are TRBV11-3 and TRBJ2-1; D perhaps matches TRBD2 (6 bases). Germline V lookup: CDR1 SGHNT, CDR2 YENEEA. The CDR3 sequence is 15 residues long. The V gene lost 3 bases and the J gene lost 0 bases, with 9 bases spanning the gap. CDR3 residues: CASSLDGSSYNEQFF. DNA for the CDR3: TGTGCCAGCAGCTTGGACGGGAGCTCCTACAATGAGCAGTTCTTC.

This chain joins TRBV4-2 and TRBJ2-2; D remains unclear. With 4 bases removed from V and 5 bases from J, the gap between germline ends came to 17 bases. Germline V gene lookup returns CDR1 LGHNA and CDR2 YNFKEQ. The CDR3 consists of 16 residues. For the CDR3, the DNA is TGTGCCAGCAGCCCGTCCCAGACAAGTCTTACCGGGGAGCTGTTTTTT. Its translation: CASSPSQTSLTGELFF.

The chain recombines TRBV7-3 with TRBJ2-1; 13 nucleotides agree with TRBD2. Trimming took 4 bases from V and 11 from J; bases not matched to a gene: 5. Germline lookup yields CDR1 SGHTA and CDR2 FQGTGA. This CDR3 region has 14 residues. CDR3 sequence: CASSSGLAGTKQFF. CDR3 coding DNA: TGTGCCAGCAGCTCGGGACTAGCGGGAACGAAGCAGTTCTTC.

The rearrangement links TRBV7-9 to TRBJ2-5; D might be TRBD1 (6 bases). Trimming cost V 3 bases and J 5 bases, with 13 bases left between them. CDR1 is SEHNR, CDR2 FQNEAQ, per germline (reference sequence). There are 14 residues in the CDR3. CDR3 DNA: TGTGCCAGCAGCTTGACAGGTGATATTGAGACCCAGTACTTC. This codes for CASSLTGDIETQYF.

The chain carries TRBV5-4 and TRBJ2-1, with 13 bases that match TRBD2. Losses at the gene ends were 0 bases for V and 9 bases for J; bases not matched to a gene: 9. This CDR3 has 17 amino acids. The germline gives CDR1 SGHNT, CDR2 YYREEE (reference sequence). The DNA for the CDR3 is TGTGCCAGCAGCTTGGCCGGACTAGCGGGAGCAGGAGCTGAGCAGTTCTTC. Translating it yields CASSLAGLAGAGAEQFF.

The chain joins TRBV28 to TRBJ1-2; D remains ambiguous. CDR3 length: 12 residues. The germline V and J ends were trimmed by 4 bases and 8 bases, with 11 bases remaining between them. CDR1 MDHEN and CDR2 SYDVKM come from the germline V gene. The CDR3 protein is CASSSTARGYTF. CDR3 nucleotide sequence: TGTGCCAGCAGTTCCACTGCCCGAGGCTACACCTTC.

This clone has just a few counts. CDR3: CASSVATSSVYEQYF. The CDR3, as DNA: TGTGCCAGCAGCGTAGCTACTAGCTCTGTTTACGAGCAGTACTTC. This chain uses TRBV9 with TRBJ2-7; maybe TRBD2 (6 bases). The CDR3 has 15 residues. Germline V CDR1 and CDR2: SGDLS, YYNGEE. V was pared by 0 bases and J by 4 bases, with 14 bases between.

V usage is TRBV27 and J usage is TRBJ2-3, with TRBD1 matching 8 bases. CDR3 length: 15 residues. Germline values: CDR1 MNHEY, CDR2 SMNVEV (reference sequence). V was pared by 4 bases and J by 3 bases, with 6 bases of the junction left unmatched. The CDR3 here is CASSYGQGGTDTQYF. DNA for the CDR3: TGTGCCAGCAGTTACGGACAGGGTGGGACAGATACGCAGTATTTT.

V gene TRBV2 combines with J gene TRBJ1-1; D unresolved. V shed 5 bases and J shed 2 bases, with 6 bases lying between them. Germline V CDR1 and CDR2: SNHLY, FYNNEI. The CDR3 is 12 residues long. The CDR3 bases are TGTGCCAGCAGTTCCGTAAACACTGAAGCTTTCTTT. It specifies CASSSVNTEAFF.

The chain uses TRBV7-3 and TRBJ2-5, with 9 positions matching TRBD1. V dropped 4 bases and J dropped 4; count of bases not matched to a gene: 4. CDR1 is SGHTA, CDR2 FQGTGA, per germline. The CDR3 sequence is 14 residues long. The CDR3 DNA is TGTGCCAGCAGCTCTCCGGGACAGGGAGAGACCCAGTACTTC. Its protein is CASSSPGQGETQYF.